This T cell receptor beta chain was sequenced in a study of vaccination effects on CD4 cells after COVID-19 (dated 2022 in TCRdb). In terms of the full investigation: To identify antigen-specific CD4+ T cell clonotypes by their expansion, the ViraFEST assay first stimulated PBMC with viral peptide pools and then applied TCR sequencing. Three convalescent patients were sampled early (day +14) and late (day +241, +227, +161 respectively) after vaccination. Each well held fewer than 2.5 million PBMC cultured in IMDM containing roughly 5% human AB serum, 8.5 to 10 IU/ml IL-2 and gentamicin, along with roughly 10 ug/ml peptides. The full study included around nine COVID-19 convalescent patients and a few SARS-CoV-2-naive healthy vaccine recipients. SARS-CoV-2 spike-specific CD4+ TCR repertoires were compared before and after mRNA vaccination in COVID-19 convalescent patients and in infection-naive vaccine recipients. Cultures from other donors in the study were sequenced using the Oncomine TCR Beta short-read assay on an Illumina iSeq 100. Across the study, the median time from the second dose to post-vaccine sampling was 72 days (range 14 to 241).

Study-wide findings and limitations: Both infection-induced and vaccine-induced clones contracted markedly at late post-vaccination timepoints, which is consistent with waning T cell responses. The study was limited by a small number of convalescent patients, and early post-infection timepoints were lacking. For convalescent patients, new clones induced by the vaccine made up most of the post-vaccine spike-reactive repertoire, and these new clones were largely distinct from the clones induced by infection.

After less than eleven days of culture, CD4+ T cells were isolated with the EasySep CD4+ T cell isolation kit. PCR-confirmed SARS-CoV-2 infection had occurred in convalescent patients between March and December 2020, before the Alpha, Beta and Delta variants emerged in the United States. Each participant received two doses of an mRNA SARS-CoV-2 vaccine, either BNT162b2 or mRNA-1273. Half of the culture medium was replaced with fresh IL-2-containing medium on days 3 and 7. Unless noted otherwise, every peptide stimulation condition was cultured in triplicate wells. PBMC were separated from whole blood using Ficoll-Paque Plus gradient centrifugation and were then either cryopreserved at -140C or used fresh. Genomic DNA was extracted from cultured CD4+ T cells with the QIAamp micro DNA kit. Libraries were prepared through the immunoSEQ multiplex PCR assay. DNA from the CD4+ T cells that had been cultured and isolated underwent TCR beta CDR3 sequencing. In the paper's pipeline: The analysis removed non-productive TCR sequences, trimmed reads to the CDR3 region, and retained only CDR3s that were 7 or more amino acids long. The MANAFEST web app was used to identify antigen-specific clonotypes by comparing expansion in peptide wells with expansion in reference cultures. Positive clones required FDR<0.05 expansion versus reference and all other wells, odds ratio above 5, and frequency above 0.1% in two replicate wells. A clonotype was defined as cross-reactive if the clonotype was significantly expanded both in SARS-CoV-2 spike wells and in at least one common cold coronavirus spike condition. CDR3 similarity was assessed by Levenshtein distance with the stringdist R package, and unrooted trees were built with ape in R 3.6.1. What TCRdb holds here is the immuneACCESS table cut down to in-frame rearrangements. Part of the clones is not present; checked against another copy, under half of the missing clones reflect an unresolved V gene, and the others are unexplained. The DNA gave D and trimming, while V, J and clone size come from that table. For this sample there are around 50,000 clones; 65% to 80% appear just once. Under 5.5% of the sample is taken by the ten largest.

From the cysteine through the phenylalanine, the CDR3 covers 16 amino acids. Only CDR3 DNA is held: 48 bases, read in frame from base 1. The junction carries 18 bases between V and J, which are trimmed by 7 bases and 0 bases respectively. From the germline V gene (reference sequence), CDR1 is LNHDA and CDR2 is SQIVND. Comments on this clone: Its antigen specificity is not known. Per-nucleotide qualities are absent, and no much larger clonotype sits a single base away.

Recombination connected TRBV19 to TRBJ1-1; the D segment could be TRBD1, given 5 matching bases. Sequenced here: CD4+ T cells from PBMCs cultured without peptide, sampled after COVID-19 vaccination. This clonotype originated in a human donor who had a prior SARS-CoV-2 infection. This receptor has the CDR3 CASTKLGAGMNTEAFF. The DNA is TGTGCCAGTACCAAATTAGGGGCAGGCATGAACACTGAAGCTTTCTTT.